Shown below are 28 T cell receptor beta chains from a single sample sequenced in a study of response to subunit inactivated influenza vaccine. TCRdb itself ran the RT-PCR reads through MiXCR, one entry per CDR3 protein. This sample yields more than 500,000 distinct CDR3 sequences, of which approximately 10% are seen a single time; approximately 10% belongs to the top ten. This sample also appeared in a second study, on T cells expressing NK-cell markers. That work adds: 5'RACE template switching built TCR beta cDNA with unique molecular identifiers.

The sample here was PBMCs from blood, taken on the day of vaccination. These receptors all come from a man aged 45-65 years who received an inactivated influenza vaccine.

Ten or more counts support this clonotype. The CDR3 sequence: CASSLRTGKGEQYF. CDR3 nucleotide sequence: TGTGCCAGCAGCCTAAGGACAGGGAAGGGCGAGCAGTACTTC. The chain carries TRBV13 and TRBJ2-7; 8 bases line up with TRBD1. With 5 bases clipped from V and 6 bases from J, the junction kept 9 bases outside the gene matches. This CDR3 is 14 amino acids long. The V gene's germline CDR1 is PRHDT and CDR2 FYEKMQ (reference sequence).

This clonotype was detected ten times or more. This chain links TRBV20-1 with TRBJ1-2; D not resolved. The CDR3 extends over 16 amino acids. Trimming pared 0 bases from V and 6 bases from J, leaving 20 bases between. Germline V lookup: CDR1 DFQATT, CDR2 SNEGSKA (reference sequence). As DNA, the CDR3 is TGCAGTGCTAGAGACCCACCTTTTCTAGTCTGGGATGGCTACACCTTC. This translates into CSARDPPFLVWDGYTF.

This clonotype was seen only a few times. This chain links TRBV6-5 with TRBJ1-5; D call uncertain. The CDR3 is made up of 14 amino acids. With 3 bases removed from V and 2 bases from J, the gap between germline ends came to 8 bases. Per germline, CDR1 MNHEY and CDR2 SVGAGI. CDR3 DNA sequence: TGTGCCAGCAGTTATAATGGGGGCAATCAGCCCCAGCATTTT. This encodes CASSYNGGNQPQHF.

This chain joins TRBV12-3 or TRBV12-4 and TRBJ1-1, with D perhaps TRBD1 (5 bases). Trimming cost V 5 bases and J 1 base, with 11 bases left between them. This CDR3 is built from 14 residues. This chain's CDR3 is CASSDMGPNTEAFF. For the CDR3, the DNA is TGTGCCAGCAGTGACATGGGACCGAACACTGAAGCTTTCTTT.

In this sample, this clonotype turned up many times. This chain joins TRBV12-3 or TRBV12-4 and TRBJ1-3; D perhaps matches TRBD1 (5 bases). CDR3 length: 17 amino acids. The V gene lost 4 bases and the J gene lost 1 base, with 17 bases spanning the gap. This CDR3 is CASSWDPGSQSGNTIYF. DNA of the CDR3: TGTGCCAGCAGTTGGGACCCCGGGAGCCAATCTGGAAACACCATATATTTT.

The chain carries TRBV6-2 or TRBV6-3 and TRBJ2-7, with 9 bases aligning to TRBD2. This CDR3 comprises 15 residues. From germline, CDR1 is MNHEY and CDR2 SVGEGT. The ends lost 4 bases at V and 4 bases at J; junction bases unmatched: 8. CDR3 sequence: CASSFPGLASYEQYF. The CDR3 DNA reads TGTGCCAGCAGTTTCCCGGGACTAGCTTCGTACGAGCAGTACTTC.

This clonotype appeared many times. V and J are TRBV27 and TRBJ2-3; 10 bases are a match to TRBD2. The CDR3 totals 17 residues. Germline V lookup: CDR1 MNHEY, CDR2 SMNVEV (reference sequence). V lost 5 bases and J lost 2; bases outside the gene matches: 10. The chain's CDR3 is CASSVFPSGGYTDTQYF. As DNA, the CDR3 is TGTGCCAGCAGTGTATTCCCTAGCGGGGGATACACAGATACGCAGTATTTT.

This clonotype was recorded a few times. This rearrangement joins TRBV28 to TRBJ2-7, with D maybe TRBD2 (6 bases). Per the germline V gene, CDR1 is MDHEN and CDR2 is SYDVKM. The CDR3 has 20 amino acids. V dropped 6 bases and J dropped 1 base, with 31 bases sitting between them. CDR3 sequence: CASRRRHSRGRLSLSYEQYF. Written as DNA, the CDR3 is TGTGCCAGCAGACGTAGGCATTCGCGGGGCAGGCTTTCTCTTTCCTACGAGCAGTACTTC.

V is TRBV20-1 and J is TRBJ2-3; the D is unclear. Per germline, CDR1 DFQATT and CDR2 SNEGSKA (reference sequence). This CDR3 has 14 residues. Trimming removed 0 bases at V and 4 bases at J, with 11 bases between. The chain's CDR3 is CSARDPGASDTQYF. CDR3 coding DNA: TGCAGTGCTAGAGATCCAGGAGCGTCAGATACGCAGTATTTT.

V is TRBV28 and J is TRBJ2-7; TRBD1 is a possible D gene (5 bases). The CDR3 contains 14 residues. Looked up from germline, CDR1 is MDHEN and CDR2 is SYDVKM. The V end lost 3 bases, the J end lost 3 bases, and 12 bases lay between the germline ends. CDR3 region: CASSLSVRGYEQYF. Written as DNA, the CDR3 is TGTGCCAGCAGTTTGAGTGTTAGGGGCTACGAGCAGTACTTC.

This clonotype was detected many times. This chain joins TRBV7-2 and TRBJ2-1, with D uncertain. There are 14 residues in the CDR3. V was shortened by 5 bases and J by 8 bases, with 16 bases between the two germline ends. The germline CDR1 and CDR2 sequences are SGHTA and FQGNSA. DNA for the CDR3: TGTGCCAGCAGCCTACGGGCGCACAGCGATGAGCAGTTCTTC. It translates to CASSLRAHSDEQFF. The whole variable domain, remainder taken from reference TRBV7-2 and TRBJ2-1, is GAGVSQSPSNKVTEKGKDVELRCDPISGHTALYWYRQSLGQGLEFLIYFQGNSAPDKSGLPSDRFSAERTGGSVSTLTIQRTQQEDSAVYLCASSLRAHSDEQFFGPGTRLTVL.

This clonotype was counted many times. The chain is built from TRBV4-2 and TRBJ2-2, with 8 nucleotides matching TRBD2. Per the germline V gene, CDR1 is LGHNA and CDR2 is YNFKEQ. V shed 1 base and J 5 bases; nucleotides not matched to a gene: 6. This CDR3 is 16 amino acids long. CDR3 protein: CASSQAGGLGTGELFF. Written as DNA, the CDR3 is TGTGCCAGCAGCCAAGCGGGGGGGCTTGGAACCGGGGAGCTGTTTTTT.

V usage is TRBV5-1 and J usage is TRBJ1-4; D is ambiguous. Trimming shortened V by 4 bases and J by 5 bases, and 15 bases separated the two germline ends. This CDR3 contains 15 residues. Germline values: CDR1 SGHRS, CDR2 YFSETQ. This CDR3 reads CASSLGPEKNEKLFF. CDR3 sequence (DNA): TGCGCCAGCAGCCTTGGCCCAGAAAAAAATGAAAAACTGTTTTTT.

This clonotype was counted at least ten times. The chain links TRBV5-1 to TRBJ2-7; TRBD1 aligns across 9 bases. This CDR3 comprises 14 residues. Germline V gene sequence: CDR1 SGHRS, CDR2 YFSETQ. J was trimmed by 6 bases and V by 2 bases; bases with no gene match: 6. CDR3 nucleotide sequence: TGCGCCAGCAGCTTACAGGGGGCTAAGAGCGAGCAGTACTTC. Translation: CASSLQGAKSEQYF.

This clonotype was counted between two and nine times. The CDR3 DNA follows: TGTGCCAGCAGCTTAGCGTCCATCAGCGGGCGTCCGGCGCCTTACGAGCAGTACTTC. Protein sequence: CASSLASISGRPAPYEQYF. V and J are TRBV7-8 and TRBJ2-7; tentative D call: TRBD2 (6 bases). Per the germline V gene, CDR1 is SGHVS and CDR2 is FQNEAQ. V lost 0 bases and J 4 bases, leaving 25 bases between the germline ends. This CDR3 has 19 residues.

This chain joins TRBV5-5 and TRBJ1-5; weak D call: TRBD1 (6 bases). This CDR3 region has 14 residues. The V gene lost 4 bases and the J gene lost 0 bases, with 8 bases spanning the gap. Germline values: CDR1 SGHKS, CDR2 YYEKEE (reference sequence). DNA for the CDR3: TGTGCCAGCAGCGACAGGTTTAGCAATCAGCCCCAGCATTTT. Amino acids: CASSDRFSNQPQHF.

This clonotype was seen only a few times. The chain links TRBV4-3 to TRBJ2-1, with no clear D. Between the trimmed V and J ends, which lost 2 bases and 4 bases, there was a span of 15 bases. The CDR3 consists of 16 residues. Germline CDR1 and CDR2: LGHNA and YSLEER. The CDR3 protein is CASSQRVGPAYNEQFF. In DNA form, the CDR3 reads TGCGCCAGCAGCCAAAGAGTCGGGCCAGCGTACAATGAGCAGTTCTTC.

The sample holds a few counts of this clonotype. This chain uses TRBV5-6 with TRBJ1-5; TRBD1 might be the D (5 bases). Trimming took off 3 bases at V and 2 bases at J, with 12 bases between the two ends. The CDR3 totals 15 residues. Germline CDR1 and CDR2: SGHDT and YYEEEE. The CDR3 region is CASSSQGRGNQPQHF. CDR3 coding DNA: TGTGCCAGCAGCTCCCAGGGTCGTGGCAATCAGCCCCAGCATTTT.

The table lists this clonotype with a few counts. This chain links TRBV11-2 with TRBJ1-1; the D gene is possibly TRBD1 (5 bases). The CDR3 covers 14 residues. V was pared by 3 bases and J by 3 bases, with 11 bases between. Germline-derived CDR1 and CDR2 are SGHAT and FQNNGV. DNA of the CDR3: TGTGCCAGCAGCTTGGGGACGGTGTACACTGAAGCTTTCTTT. Translation gives CASSLGTVYTEAFF.

This clonotype has just a few counts. V is TRBV10-3 and J is TRBJ2-7; TRBD1 aligns across 9 bases. V trimming: 3 bases; J trimming: 6 bases; junction bases outside the gene matches: 6. The length of the CDR3 is 14 residues. The V gene's germline CDR1 is ENHRY and CDR2 SYGVKD. DNA for the CDR3: TGTGCCATCAGTGACTTTGGGACAGGGACCGAGCAGTACTTC. Protein sequence: CAISDFGTGTEQYF.

This clonotype was counted a few times. J is TRBJ2-3 and V is TRBV28; TRBD2 might be the D (6 bases). There are 15 residues in the CDR3. Trimming removed 5 bases at V and 2 bases at J, with 14 bases between. The V gene's germline CDR1 is MDHEN and CDR2 SYDVKM. In DNA form, the CDR3 reads TGTGCCAGCAGTCCCAGACTAGAAGTCACAGATACGCAGTATTTT. Its protein is CASSPRLEVTDTQYF.

This clonotype has a count of ten or more. The chain uses TRBV5-6 and TRBJ2-1; D gene unclear. Germline V lookup: CDR1 SGHDT, CDR2 YYEEEE. This CDR3 has 13 residues. V was trimmed by 4 bases and J by 8 bases, leaving 13 bases between them. The CDR3 nucleotides read TGTGCCAGCAGCATCGACGCGGTGGATGAGCAGTTCTTC. This codes for CASSIDAVDEQFF.

This clonotype was seen ten or more times. V gene TRBV20-1 combines with J gene TRBJ2-1; TRBD1 is a possible D gene (7 bases). Germline assignment: CDR1 DFQATT and CDR2 SNEGSKA (reference sequence). Trimming took off 6 bases at V and 0 bases at J, with 21 bases between the two ends. This CDR3 region has 17 residues. The DNA for the CDR3 is TGCAGTGCGAAAAACGCGGGACAGTTAAGCTCCTACAATGAGCAGTTCTTC. As protein: CSAKNAGQLSSYNEQFF.

This clonotype has more than one count but fewer than ten. The CDR3 DNA reads TGTGCCAGCACTTCAGACCTAAACAATGAGCAGTTCTTC. It specifies CASTSDLNNEQFF. J is TRBJ2-1 and V is TRBV7-9; D is undetermined. Trimming shortened V by 7 bases and J by 5 bases, and 12 bases separated the two germline ends. CDR3 length: 13 residues. Germline V CDR1 and CDR2: SEHNR, FQNEAQ (reference sequence).

The J gene is TRBJ1-6, the V gene TRBV27; D not certain. The V end was cut by 3 bases, the J end by 8 bases, with 8 bases between. Germline V gene sequence: CDR1 MNHEY, CDR2 SMNVEV (reference sequence). There are 13 residues in the CDR3. The CDR3 DNA is TGTGCCAGCAGTTTTAGTACAGATTCACCCCTCCACTTT. This gives the protein CASSFSTDSPLHF.

The rearrangement links TRBV7-9 to TRBJ2-1; 10 bases agree with TRBD2. This CDR3 spans 16 amino acids. CDR1 is SEHNR and CDR2 is FQNEAQ in the germline V gene (reference sequence). V trimming: 8 bases; J trimming: 0 bases; junction bases outside the gene matches: 7. CDR3 sequence: CASSGSGGNSYNEQFF. In nucleotides, the CDR3 is TGTGCCAGCTCGGGTAGCGGGGGGAACTCCTACAATGAGCAGTTCTTC.

The genes are TRBV5-1 and TRBJ2-1; D may correspond to TRBD1 or TRBD2 (5 bases each). CDR1 is SGHRS and CDR2 is YFSETQ in the germline V gene. The CDR3 is 14 amino acids. Trimming cost V 0 bases and J 8 bases, with 12 bases left between them. The DNA for the CDR3 is TGCGCCAGCAGCTTGGGGTATGAGGGGCATGAGCAGTTCTTC. This codes for CASSLGYEGHEQFF. Looking up the rest from reference TRBV5-1 and TRBJ2-1 gives the full variable domain: KAGVTQTPRYLIKTRGQQVTLSCSPISGHRSVSWYQQTPGQGLQFLFEYFSETQRNKGNFPGRFSGRQFSNSRSEMNVSTLELGDSALYLCASSLGYEGHEQFFGPGTRLTVL.

The chain recombines TRBV5-1 with TRBJ2-1, with TRBD2 identical over 7 bases. V was clipped by 0 bases and J by 6 bases; unmatched bases: 9. This CDR3 contains 16 residues. Germline CDR1 reads SGHRS; CDR2 reads YFSETQ. CDR3 in amino acids: CASSLAASRGVNEQFF. CDR3 sequence (DNA): TGCGCCAGCAGCTTGGCTGCTAGCCGGGGGGTCAATGAGCAGTTCTTC. Full variable domain (missing parts from reference TRBV5-1 and TRBJ2-1): KAGVTQTPRYLIKTRGQQVTLSCSPISGHRSVSWYQQTPGQGLQFLFEYFSETQRNKGNFPGRFSGRQFSNSRSEMNVSTLELGDSALYLCASSLAASRGVNEQFFGPGTRLTVL.